A selection of T cell receptor beta chains follows, all from one sample in a study of T cells after yellow fever vaccination. TCRdb re-derived calls from the 5' RACE reads in MiXCR, one entry per CDR3 protein. The table has about 30,000 distinct CDR3 sequences, about 5% seen once; the top ten hold just over 40%. The starting material was CD8+ T cells sorted from PBMCs, obtained 10 days after the yellow fever booster vaccination. Receptor source: a man aged 30 to 39 who received the YFV17D yellow fever vaccine. CDR3s include the opening cysteine and the closing phenylalanine or tryptophan. The order of the fields is D gene, V gene, clone size, J gene, CDR3 DNA, CDR3 protein. D genes are given only for firm matches. Size is stated for part of the rows, as once, few or many counts, or as a class when the clone is expanded.

d_gene: TRBD1
v_gene: TRBV29-1
abundance: many
j_gene: TRBJ2-7
CDR3nt: TGCAGCGCTGGGACAGGGGACGGTTACGAGCAGTACTTC
CDR3aa: CSAGTGDGYEQYF

d_gene: TRBD2
v_gene: TRBV10-1
abundance: NA
j_gene: TRBJ2-7
CDR3nt: TGCGCCAGCAGTGGGACTAGCGGACCCTACGAGCAGTACTTC
CDR3aa: CASSGTSGPYEQYF

d_gene: TRBD2
v_gene: TRBV18
abundance: many
j_gene: TRBJ2-1
CDR3nt: TGTGCCAGCTCACCGCTCGAGATGGGACTAGCCAGCAATGAGCAGTTCTTC
CDR3aa: CASSPLEMGLASNEQFF

d_gene: NA
v_gene: TRBV10-3
abundance: many
j_gene: TRBJ2-7
CDR3nt: TGTGCCATCAGAGAGAACGAGAGCGAGCAGTACTTC
CDR3aa: CAIRENESEQYF

d_gene: TRBD2
v_gene: TRBV11-2
abundance: many
j_gene: TRBJ2-7
CDR3nt: TGTGCCAGCAGCCCTGGGACTAGCGGGAGGGGTATCTTCTACGAGCAGTACTTC
CDR3aa: CASSPGTSGRGIFYEQYF

d_gene: NA
v_gene: TRBV18
abundance: many
j_gene: TRBJ2-5
CDR3nt: TGTGCCAGCTCACGGACAAGCAAAGAGACCCAGTACTTC
CDR3aa: CASSRTSKETQYF

d_gene: NA
v_gene: TRBV29-1
abundance: many
j_gene: TRBJ1-1
CDR3nt: TGCAGCGTTGTGAACACTGAAGCTTTCTTT
CDR3aa: CSVVNTEAFF

d_gene: NA
v_gene: TRBV3-1
abundance: NA
j_gene: TRBJ2-1
CDR3nt: TGTGCCAGCAGCCAAAGGGAATGGCAGTTCTTC
CDR3aa: CASSQREWQFF

d_gene: NA
v_gene: TRBV28
abundance: many
j_gene: TRBJ2-7
CDR3nt: TGTGCCAGCAGTTTCGACAGGAAAATCTACGAGCAGTACTTC
CDR3aa: CASSFDRKIYEQYF

d_gene: NA
v_gene: TRBV3-1
abundance: many
j_gene: TRBJ1-2
CDR3nt: TGTGCCAGCAGCCAAGTTGGCCGAGATGGCTACACCTTC
CDR3aa: CASSQVGRDGYTF

d_gene: NA
v_gene: TRBV11-2
abundance: many
j_gene: TRBJ2-5
CDR3nt: TGTGCCAGCAGCTTAGAGCCCGGCAGGGCGGCAGAGACCCAGTACTTC
CDR3aa: CASSLEPGRAAETQYF

d_gene: TRBD2
v_gene: TRBV9
abundance: many
j_gene: TRBJ2-1
CDR3nt: TGTGCCAGCAATGCGGGGGACAATGAGCAGTTCTTC
CDR3aa: CASNAGDNEQFF

d_gene: TRBD1
v_gene: TRBV6-5
abundance: many
j_gene: TRBJ1-6
CDR3nt: TGTGCCAGCATTAGTTCGGCCGCGACAGGGAACTCACCCCTCCACTTT
CDR3aa: CASISSAATGNSPLHF

d_gene: TRBD2
v_gene: TRBV20-1
abundance: many
j_gene: TRBJ2-7
CDR3nt: TGCAGTGCCGCTGGGACTAGCGGCCTGTACGAGCAGTACTTC
CDR3aa: CSAAGTSGLYEQYF

d_gene: NA
v_gene: TRBV12-3/TRBV12-4
abundance: many
j_gene: TRBJ2-7
CDR3nt: TGTGCCAGCAGGACCGGGGGCCAGAGTGGTCGCGAGCAGTACTTC
CDR3aa: CASRTGGQSGREQYF

d_gene: TRBD1
v_gene: TRBV5-4
abundance: many
j_gene: TRBJ2-7
CDR3nt: TGTGCCAGCAGCTTGGGACAGGGGGCGCTCTACGAGCAGTACTTC
CDR3aa: CASSLGQGALYEQYF

d_gene: TRBD2
v_gene: TRBV29-1
abundance: many
j_gene: TRBJ2-3
CDR3nt: TGCAGCGTTGGGACTAGCGGGAGTGCAGATACGCAGTATTTT
CDR3aa: CSVGTSGSADTQYF

d_gene: NA
v_gene: TRBV20-1
abundance: many
j_gene: TRBJ2-6
CDR3nt: TGCAGTGCTAGAGATCCCGGTACTGGGGCCAACGTCCTGACTTTC
CDR3aa: CSARDPGTGANVLTF

d_gene: TRBD1
v_gene: TRBV7-3
abundance: many
j_gene: TRBJ2-1
CDR3nt: TGTGCCAGCAGCTTGGACAGGAGCTCCTACAATGAGCAGTTCTTC
CDR3aa: CASSLDRSSYNEQFF

d_gene: TRBD2
v_gene: TRBV20-1
abundance: many
j_gene: TRBJ2-1
CDR3nt: TGCAGTGCTAGGGACTCCGGGACTAGCCTAAATGAGCAGTTCTTC
CDR3aa: CSARDSGTSLNEQFF

d_gene: TRBD2
v_gene: TRBV15
abundance: many
j_gene: TRBJ2-3
CDR3nt: TGTGCCACCAGCAGGCGTAGCGGGAGTATCACAGATACGCAGTATTTT
CDR3aa: CATSRRSGSITDTQYF

d_gene: TRBD2
v_gene: TRBV29-1
abundance: many
j_gene: TRBJ2-7
CDR3nt: TGCAGCGTTGAAGTCACTAGCGGGAGCTCCTACGAGCAGTACTTC
CDR3aa: CSVEVTSGSSYEQYF

d_gene: NA
v_gene: TRBV27
abundance: many
j_gene: TRBJ2-3
CDR3nt: TGTGCCAGCAGTTTAATTGCGGGATCCTATGGGGATACGCAGTATTTT
CDR3aa: CASSLIAGSYGDTQYF

d_gene: NA
v_gene: TRBV27
abundance: many
j_gene: TRBJ2-1
CDR3nt: TGTGCCAGCGTAGACTTTTACAATGAGCAGTTCTTC
CDR3aa: CASVDFYNEQFF

d_gene: TRBD2
v_gene: TRBV6-1
abundance: few
j_gene: TRBJ2-3
CDR3nt: TGTGCCATTCGTTCGGCTAGCGGTACAGATACGCAGTATTTT
CDR3aa: CAIRSASGTDTQYF

d_gene: TRBD2
v_gene: TRBV4-2
abundance: many
j_gene: TRBJ2-4
CDR3nt: TGTGCCAGCAGCCAAGGGGCCAATAGCGGGAGTGTTGACATTCAGTACTTC
CDR3aa: CASSQGANSGSVDIQYF

d_gene: TRBD2
v_gene: TRBV28
abundance: many
j_gene: TRBJ2-3
CDR3nt: TGTGCCAGCGTAGCGGGAGACACAGATACGCAGTATTTT
CDR3aa: CASVAGDTDTQYF

d_gene: NA
v_gene: TRBV21-1
abundance: many
j_gene: TRBJ2-7
CDR3nt: TGTGCCAGCAGCAAAGGGGTGAGGAGACTAGCTTACGAGCAGTACTTC
CDR3aa: CASSKGVRRLAYEQYF

d_gene: NA
v_gene: TRBV20-1
abundance: many
j_gene: TRBJ1-1
CDR3nt: TGCAGTGCTAGAGATACTTCGGGGGCGATGGAGAACACTGAAGCTTTCTTT
CDR3aa: CSARDTSGAMENTEAFF

d_gene: TRBD2
v_gene: TRBV27
abundance: many
j_gene: TRBJ2-7
CDR3nt: TGTGCCAGCAGGCCCACCGGCGGGAGCTCCTACGAGCAGTACTTC
CDR3aa: CASRPTGGSSYEQYF

d_gene: TRBD1
v_gene: TRBV10-3
abundance: NA
j_gene: TRBJ2-7
CDR3nt: TGTGCCACCTGGAGACAGGGGAGCGCCTACGAGCAGTACTTC
CDR3aa: CATWRQGSAYEQYF

d_gene: NA
v_gene: TRBV19
abundance: NA
j_gene: TRBJ2-5
CDR3nt: TGTGCCAGTAGTACTCGGGTCTTAGCCCGGGAGACCCAGTACTTC
CDR3aa: CASSTRVLARETQYF

d_gene: NA
v_gene: TRBV13
abundance: medium-sized
j_gene: TRBJ2-2
CDR3nt: TGTGCCAGCAGCTCTCCACCTTACACCGGGGAGCTGTTTTTT
CDR3aa: CASSSPPYTGELFF

d_gene: NA
v_gene: TRBV13
abundance: many
j_gene: TRBJ2-5
CDR3nt: TGTGCCAGCAGCCCGAAAACAGGGGGGGCCCAGTACTTC
CDR3aa: CASSPKTGGAQYF

d_gene: NA
v_gene: TRBV30
abundance: many
j_gene: TRBJ2-1
CDR3nt: TGTGCCTGGAGTGTACAAGGGCTAGCGGAGCAGTTCTTC
CDR3aa: CAWSVQGLAEQFF

d_gene: NA
v_gene: TRBV18
abundance: many
j_gene: TRBJ2-7
CDR3nt: TGTGCCAGCTCACCAGTGTCGCCAGGGCACGAGCAGTACTTC
CDR3aa: CASSPVSPGHEQYF

d_gene: NA
v_gene: TRBV7-9
abundance: many
j_gene: TRBJ2-1
CDR3nt: TGTGCCAGCAGCTTACTAGTGGGTGAAAACAATGAGCAGTTCTTC
CDR3aa: CASSLLVGENNEQFF

d_gene: NA
v_gene: TRBV30
abundance: many
j_gene: TRBJ2-7
CDR3nt: TGTGCCTGGAGCAGAGACCGACGCTACGAGCAGTACTTC
CDR3aa: CAWSRDRRYEQYF

d_gene: NA
v_gene: TRBV10-3
abundance: many
j_gene: TRBJ2-5
CDR3nt: TGTGCCATCAGTGAGACCTCCGGGACGGCAGAGACCCAGTACTTC
CDR3aa: CAISETSGTAETQYF

d_gene: NA
v_gene: TRBV27
abundance: many
j_gene: TRBJ2-1
CDR3nt: TGTGCCAGCAGTTTCGGTAGGTGGTGGGATGAGCAGTTCTTC
CDR3aa: CASSFGRWWDEQFF